A single sample is the source of the 19 T cell receptor beta chains below, sequenced in a study of blood T cell repertoires in COVID-19. Clones were read by immunoSEQ multiplex PCR, and TCRdb kept only the in-frame ones, dropping some. The sample lists fewer than 350,000 clones, around 86% occurring once. Sequenced input: peripheral blood. All receptors come from a woman between 55 and 75 years old with active or convalescent COVID-19.

The chain uses TRBV6-2 or TRBV6-3 and TRBJ2-7; TRBD2 matches at 9 bases. V was clipped by 4 bases and J by 3 bases; unmatched bases: 13. The CDR3 runs 17 residues. Germline assignment: CDR1 MNHEY and CDR2 SVGEGT. The CDR3 is CASSFPPPTSGYYEQYF. The CDR3 bases are TGTGCCAGCAGTTTCCCCCCCCCTACTAGCGGGTACTACGAGCAGTACTTC.

This rearrangement joins TRBV5-1 to TRBJ2-2; 7 nucleotides agree with TRBD1. The ends lost 8 bases at V and 1 base at J; junction bases unmatched: 5. In germline, CDR1 is SGHRS, CDR2 YFSETQ. This CDR3 is built from 14 residues. The CDR3 loop reads CASRRTGNTGELFF. In nucleotides, the CDR3 is TGCGCCAGTCGACGGACAGGGAACACCGGGGAGCTGTTTTTT.

The chain uses TRBV7-9 and TRBJ1-1, with TRBD1 identical over 7 bases. Trimming took 1 base from V and 6 from J; bases not matched to a gene: 5. The germline V gene has CDR1 SEHNR and CDR2 FQNEAQ (reference sequence). The CDR3 consists of 14 residues. The DNA for the CDR3 is TGTGCCAGCAGCTTAGGGCAGGGGGAGGCTGAAGCTTTCTTT. As protein: CASSLGQGEAEAFF.

Only a few counts were recorded for this clone. The gene calls are TRBV19 and TRBJ1-1, with a possible D match to TRBD1 (6 bases). The length of the CDR3 is 14 residues. Germline V gene sequence: CDR1 LNHDA, CDR2 SQIVND (reference sequence). The V and J ends lost 5 bases and 7 bases respectively, with 17 bases between them. The CDR3 coding sequence is TGTGCCAGTAGTTCGGGGGGCGGTTTAAATGAAGCTTTCTTT. Encoded protein: CASSSGGGLNEAFF.

The chain recombines TRBV24-1 with TRBJ2-7; D ambiguous. Germline V gene sequence: CDR1 KGHDR, CDR2 SFDVKD. The CDR3 consists of 16 residues. Trimming cost V 0 bases and J 0 bases, with 11 bases left between them. Written as DNA, the CDR3 is TGTGCCACCAGTGATTTGATAAGAGGAAGCTCCTACGAGCAGTACTTC. Encoded protein: CATSDLIRGSSYEQYF.

This chain joins TRBV5-1 and TRBJ2-4; weak D call: TRBD1 (6 bases). The CDR3 has 14 residues. Germline-derived CDR1 and CDR2 are SGHRS and YFSETQ. The ends were cut back, 1 base at V and 3 bases at J, with 8 bases in the middle. The DNA of the CDR3 is TGCGCCAGCAGCTTGAGAGGGGGCAAAAACATTCAGTACTTC. Translating gives CASSLRGGKNIQYF. The entire variable domain, with the rest obtained from reference TRBV5-1 and TRBJ2-4, is as follows: KAGVTQTPRYLIKTRGQQVTLSCSPISGHRSVSWYQQTPGQGLQFLFEYFSETQRNKGNFPGRFSGRQFSNSRSEMNVSTLELGDSALYLCASSLRGGKNIQYFGAGTRLSVL.

This clone was seen repeatedly, ten times or more. This chain connects TRBV3-1 (or the pseudogene TRBV3-2) to TRBJ2-7, with TRBD1 matching over 8 bases. The CDR3 is 14 residues long. V was clipped by 2 bases and J by 2 bases; unmatched bases: 2. Germline V gene data show CDR1 as LGHDT and CDR2 as YNNKEL (reference sequence). CDR3 amino acids: CASSQRQGTYEQYF. The CDR3 DNA is TGTGCCAGCAGCCAAAGACAGGGGACCTACGAGCAGTACTTC.

This clone appeared a few times. The chain carries TRBV5-4 and TRBJ1-6; TRBD1 aligns across 8 bases. V lost 3 bases and J lost 8; bases outside the gene matches: 7. Per germline, CDR1 SGHNT and CDR2 YYREEE (reference sequence). CDR3 length: 15 residues. DNA for the CDR3: TGTGCCAGCAGCTGGGAGGAGACAGGGGATTCACCCCTCCACTTT. It encodes CASSWEETGDSPLHF.

This clone has a handful of counts. V usage is TRBV5-5 and J usage is TRBJ2-3; 10 positions agree with TRBD1. This CDR3 spans 15 amino acids. Unmatched junction bases numbered 3, after V lost 4 bases and J lost 1 base. Germline CDR1 and CDR2: SGHKS and YYEKEE (reference sequence). Here the CDR3 reads CASSDRGLGTDTQYF. The CDR3 bases are TGTGCCAGCAGCGACAGGGGGCTCGGCACAGATACGCAGTATTTT.

The chain employs TRBV9 and TRBJ2-5; D may be TRBD1 (6 bases). The V end was cut by 3 bases, the J end by 1 base, with 10 bases between. Germline assignment: CDR1 SGDLS and CDR2 YYNGEE. This CDR3 comprises 14 residues. The CDR3 DNA reads TGTGCCAGCAGCGCTTCAGGGGTCCAAGAGACCCAGTACTTC. Translated, it gives CASSASGVQETQYF.

The V gene is TRBV30, the J gene TRBJ2-1; tentatively, D is TRBD2 (7 bases). V lost 4 bases to trimming and J lost 10 bases, with 17 bases between them. Germline CDR1 is GTSNPN and CDR2 is SVGIG (reference sequence). The CDR3 extends over 13 amino acids. CDR3 protein: CAWTFGGGGEQFF. The DNA of the CDR3 is TGTGCCTGGACCTTTGGCGGCGGGGGCGAGCAGTTCTTC.

The chain employs TRBV10-2 and TRBJ1-1; 9 positions match TRBD1. The junction had 3 bases not matched to a gene; V was cut back by 9 bases and J by 4 bases. The CDR3 loop spans 12 amino acids. Germline assignment: CDR1 WSHSY and CDR2 SAAADI. DNA of the CDR3: TGCGCCAGTAACAGGGGGCCCACTGAAGCTTTCTTT. Encoded protein: CASNRGPTEAFF.

The rearrangement links TRBV12-3 or TRBV12-4 to TRBJ1-1; TRBD1 is a possible D gene (5 bases). This CDR3 has 13 residues. Trimming removed 6 bases from V and 8 bases from J, with 16 bases in between. CDR3 residues: CASSSLGRGEAFF. In DNA form, the CDR3 reads TGTGCCAGCAGCTCCCTAGGGCGGGGGGAAGCTTTCTTT.

The rearrangement uses TRBV6-5 and TRBJ2-7; TRBD1 matches at 8 bases. Germline lookup yields CDR1 MNHEY and CDR2 SVGAGI. J was trimmed by 3 bases and V by 4 bases; bases with no gene match: 11. CDR3 length equals 16 residues. CDR3 sequence reads: CASSSFGGQVLYEQYF. Written as DNA, the CDR3 is TGTGCCAGCAGTTCTTTCGGGGGACAGGTTCTCTACGAGCAGTACTTC.

This chain connects TRBV12-5 to TRBJ2-1; D is possibly TRBD1 (6 bases). The germline V and J ends were trimmed by 10 bases and 3 bases, with 22 bases remaining between them. The germline CDR1 and CDR2 sequences are LGHNT and FRNRAP. The CDR3 sequence is 16 residues long. CDR3 nucleotide sequence: TGTGCTAACCCCCCCCGCCCGGTACAGGGCTACAATGAGCAGTTCTTC. Amino acid sequence: CANPPRPVQGYNEQFF.

There are a few counts of this clone. The V call is TRBV7-3, the J call TRBJ1-1; 9 nucleotides align to TRBD1. The germline CDR1 and CDR2 sequences are SGHTA and FQGTGA. The V and J ends lost 4 bases and 6 bases, in that order; junction bases with no gene match: 3. CDR3 size: 13 residues. The chain's CDR3 is CASSSDRGAEAFF. In DNA, the CDR3 is TGTGCCAGCAGCTCCGACAGGGGGGCTGAAGCTTTCTTT.

The chain is built from TRBV5-6 and TRBJ1-2, with no clear D. The CDR3 spans 13 residues. The germline V gene has CDR1 SGHDT and CDR2 YYEEEE. V was pared by 1 base and J by 1 base, with 5 bases between. The CDR3: CASSLNSNYGYTF. The CDR3 DNA sequence: TGTGCCAGCAGCTTGAACAGTAACTATGGCTACACCTTC.

This clone appeared once. This chain connects TRBV4-2 to TRBJ2-5, with TRBD2 matching 13 bases. CDR1 is LGHNA, CDR2 YNFKEQ, per germline. V gave up 5 bases and J gave up 0 bases; unmatched junction bases: 12. This CDR3 is 19 amino acids long. This CDR3 reads CASSMFKGGTSGDQETQYF. In DNA, the CDR3 is TGTGCCAGCAGCATGTTCAAGGGCGGGACTAGCGGGGACCAAGAGACCCAGTACTTC.

The rearrangement uses TRBV29-1 and TRBJ2-5, with 8 bases aligning to TRBD1. After removal of 7 bases from V and 2 bases from J, the junction contained 6 bases not matched to a gene. Germline CDR1 reads SQVTM; CDR2 reads ANQGSEA. The length of the CDR3 is 13 residues. CDR3 amino acids: CSGKTGVQETQYF. The CDR3 DNA reads as TGCAGCGGGAAGACAGGGGTTCAAGAGACCCAGTACTTC.